Following are 32 T cell receptor beta chains from one sample sequenced in a study of T-cell reconstitution after alpha-beta-depleted transplantation in children. Preparation of the TCRbeta library was carried out with unique molecular identifiers. TCRdb re-called the PCR reads through MiXCR, storing one row per CDR3 protein. The sample lists about 540,000 distinct CDR3 sequences, 18% occurring once. Sequenced material: PBMCs from the stem cell graft donor, taken from the stem cell graft. The receptors come from a human donor who donated a stem cell graft to a child with acute lymphoblastic leukemia.

The chain is built from TRBV12-3 or TRBV12-4 and TRBJ1-2; maybe TRBD1 (5 bases). V was clipped by 5 bases and J by 5 bases, with 15 bases between them. The CDR3 contains 14 residues. The CDR3 sequence is CASSPPGLKYGYTF. CDR3 bases: TGTGCCAGCAGTCCGCCGGGGCTAAAGTATGGCTACACCTTC.

This clonotype was picked up a small number of times. The J gene is TRBJ2-5, the V gene TRBV20-1, with D possibly matching TRBD1 (5 bases). The CDR3 sequence is 11 residues long. Germline V lookup: CDR1 DFQATT, CDR2 SNEGSKA (reference sequence). CDR3: CSTRALETQYF. The CDR3 DNA sequence: TGCAGCACCAGGGCCCTAGAGACCCAGTACTTC.

This clonotype was detected only a few times. The CDR3 DNA follows: TGCGCCAGCATGAGCGGGTGGATAGAGGAGCAGTACTTC. Translating it yields CASMSGWIEEQYF. This chain links TRBV10-2 with TRBJ2-7, with a possible D match to TRBD2 (6 bases). V lost 7 bases and J 7 bases, leaving 17 bases between the germline ends. The CDR3 is 13 amino acids. Germline V gene sequence: CDR1 WSHSY, CDR2 SAAADI.

The chain recombines TRBV27 with TRBJ2-7; no definite D call. This CDR3 contains 15 residues. The V end was cut by 7 bases, the J end by 3 bases, with 19 bases between. The germline gives CDR1 MNHEY, CDR2 SMNVEV (reference sequence). The DNA for the CDR3 is TGTGCCAGCAAAAACGTAGGCGCCGGTATCTACGAGCAGTACTTC. Protein: CASKNVGAGIYEQYF.

The rearrangement uses TRBV5-6 and TRBJ1-2; maybe TRBD1 (5 bases). Germline CDR1 and CDR2: SGHDT and YYEEEE. The CDR3 has 14 amino acids. V dropped 6 bases and J dropped 4 bases, with 16 bases sitting between them. The chain's CDR3 is CASIPMTDLYGYTF. CDR3 in DNA: TGTGCCAGCATCCCGATGACAGACCTCTATGGCTACACCTTC.

The J gene is TRBJ2-1, the V gene TRBV5-1; D perhaps matches TRBD2 (6 bases). CDR1 is SGHRS and CDR2 is YFSETQ in the germline V gene. The germline V and J ends were trimmed by 0 bases and 7 bases, with 14 bases remaining between them. The CDR3 length is 15 residues. As DNA, the CDR3 is TGCGCCAGCAGCTTGGGGGGACTTCCAGATAATGAGCAGTTCTTC. Amino acids: CASSLGGLPDNEQFF.

This clonotype has a handful of counts. V and J are TRBV5-1 and TRBJ1-2, with D hard to call. The CDR3 totals 14 residues. Trimming shortened V by 0 bases and J by 4 bases, and 10 bases separated the two germline ends. Germline V gene lookup returns CDR1 SGHRS and CDR2 YFSETQ. The CDR3 DNA reads as TGCGCCAGCAGCTTGGGGACCTTCGGCTATGGCTACACCTTC. Its protein is CASSLGTFGYGYTF.

This clonotype appeared a few times. The chain links TRBV5-1 to TRBJ2-3, with D uncertain. Germline CDR1 SGHRS, CDR2 YFSETQ. The CDR3 extends over 15 amino acids. V lost 0 bases to trimming and J lost 2 bases, with 10 bases between them. The CDR3 region has the DNA TGCGCCAGCAGCTTGGTCGTCTCCCTCACAGATACGCAGTATTTT. It encodes CASSLVVSLTDTQYF.

This clonotype turned up a few times. CDR3 region: CASSRDSLYEQYF. The CDR3 nucleotides read TGTGCCAGCAGCCGGGACAGCCTCTACGAGCAGTACTTC. The rearrangement links TRBV12-3 or TRBV12-4 to TRBJ2-7; TRBD1 matches at 7 bases. The CDR3 has 13 amino acids. Trimming cost V 6 bases and J 3 bases; bases outside gene matches: 5.

This chain joins TRBV20-1 and TRBJ2-1; no firm D call. Germline lookup yields CDR1 DFQATT and CDR2 SNEGSKA (reference sequence). Deletions cut 6 bases from V and 10 bases from J, with 13 bases between. The CDR3 loop spans 11 amino acids. For the CDR3, the DNA is TGCAGTGCCCCTTCCTACACCGAGCAGTTCTTC. It specifies CSAPSYTEQFF.

This clonotype came up a few times. The chain has TRBV7-9 and TRBJ2-7; no firm D call. This CDR3 has 12 amino acids. Trimming stripped 10 bases from V and 6 bases from J, with 16 bases between. In germline, CDR1 is SEHNR, CDR2 FQNEAQ (reference sequence). The CDR3 region is CAITSGSAEQYF. For the CDR3, the DNA is TGTGCCATCACGTCCGGCTCCGCCGAGCAGTACTTC.

The chain joins TRBV2 to TRBJ2-3; D could derive from TRBD1 or TRBD2 (6 bases each). V was trimmed by 8 bases and J by 6 bases, leaving 12 bases between them. From germline, CDR1 is SNHLY and CDR2 FYNNEI. The CDR3 totals 12 residues. CDR3 nucleotide sequence: TGTGCCAGCGTGGGGGGCGGGGATACGCAGTATTTT. Translation gives CASVGGGDTQYF.

CDR3 residues: CASSRGTSAFSNEQFF. The DNA of the CDR3 is TGTGCCAGCAGCCGTGGTACTAGCGCTTTTTCTAATGAGCAGTTCTTC. The chain links TRBV4-2 to TRBJ2-1; 7 nucleotides align to TRBD2. V trimming: 4 bases; J trimming: 7 bases; junction bases outside the gene matches: 13. The CDR3 length is 16 residues. Germline loops: CDR1 LGHNA, CDR2 YNFKEQ.

This clonotype was observed a few times. The chain is built from TRBV12-3 or TRBV12-4 and TRBJ2-7; possible D gene TRBD1, 7 bases. This CDR3 is 14 amino acids long. V was pared by 7 bases and J by 0 bases, with 13 bases between. CDR3 amino acids: CASTPGDSSYEQYF. In nucleotides, the CDR3 is TGTGCCAGCACCCCGGGGGACAGCTCCTACGAGCAGTACTTC.

Only a few counts were recorded for this clonotype. The chain joins TRBV29-1 to TRBJ2-3; 13 bases fit TRBD2. CDR3 size: 14 residues. The trim removed 7 bases at V and 9 bases at J, leaving 10 bases unmatched. Germline CDR1 SQVTM, CDR2 ANQGSEA. The CDR3 loop is CSERELAGGWTQYF. The DNA for the CDR3 is TGCAGCGAGAGGGAACTAGCGGGAGGGTGGACGCAGTATTTT.

This clonotype was found a few times. The chain joins TRBV29-1 to TRBJ2-3; 7 nucleotides agree with TRBD2. CDR3 length: 16 amino acids. Trimming removed 0 bases from V and 2 bases from J; junction bases left unmatched: 8. Looked up from germline, CDR1 is SQVTM and CDR2 is ANQGSEA. In DNA form, the CDR3 reads TGCAGCGTTGAAGATCGCGGGAGAGCCTTCACAGATACGCAGTATTTT. Its translation: CSVEDRGRAFTDTQYF.

This clonotype was seen a few times. The chain carries TRBV6-4 and TRBJ1-2, with TRBD1 as a possible D gene (5 bases). The V end lost 6 bases, the J end lost 1 base, and 12 bases lay between the germline ends. Germline values: CDR1 MRHNA, CDR2 SNTAGT. CDR3 length equals 14 residues. The CDR3 spells CASRSPGGNYGYTF. Written as DNA, the CDR3 is TGTGCCAGCAGGAGCCCCGGGGGTAACTATGGCTACACCTTC.

This chain connects TRBV9 to TRBJ1-1; D ambiguous. From germline, CDR1 is SGDLS and CDR2 YYNGEE. This CDR3 has 13 residues. V gave up 2 bases and J gave up 8 bases, with 13 bases separating them. The DNA of the CDR3 is TGTGCCAGCAGCGTGAGCGGCCCTTTAGAAGCTTTCTTT. Translated, it gives CASSVSGPLEAFF.

The chain carries TRBV6-5 and TRBJ2-7; 10 bases match TRBD1. Germline trimming cut 0 bases from V and 3 bases from J; bases unmatched to any gene: 2. From germline, CDR1 is MNHEY and CDR2 SVGAGI. This CDR3 is built from 15 residues. The CDR3 region is CASSYSDRGSYEQYF. The CDR3 region has the DNA TGTGCCAGCAGTTACTCGGACAGGGGGAGCTACGAGCAGTACTTC.

The sample holds a few counts of this clonotype. The genes are TRBV5-1 and TRBJ1-1; 8 bases match TRBD1. In germline, CDR1 is SGHRS, CDR2 YFSETQ. Trimming cost V 4 bases and J 4 bases; bases outside gene matches: 6. The CDR3 is 14 amino acids. CDR3 sequence (DNA): TGCGCCAGCAGCCAACGGACAGGGCGCACTGAAGCTTTCTTT. Protein sequence: CASSQRTGRTEAFF.

V gene TRBV24-1 combines with J gene TRBJ2-1; 8 bases align to TRBD1. Germline loops: CDR1 KGHDR, CDR2 SFDVKD. CDR3 length: 15 amino acids. J was trimmed by 8 bases and V by 4 bases; bases with no gene match: 9. The CDR3 DNA follows: TGTGCCACCAGTGACCCAGGGGGCGAGGTTTATGAGCAGTTCTTC. Translation gives CATSDPGGEVYEQFF.

About this clonotype: One end of the junction does not line up with germline, which may come from a read error. The chain uses TRBV25-1 and TRBJ2-1, with 7 bases fitting TRBD1. Germline values: CDR1 MGHDK, CDR2 SYGVNS. The CDR3 loop spans 15 amino acids. The chain's CDR3 is CASSYDRVSCNEQFF. The CDR3 nucleotides read TGTGCCAGCAGTTACGACAGGGTTTCCTGCAATGAGCAGTTCTTC.

The genes are TRBV29-1 and TRBJ2-1; no reliable D call. Germline lookup yields CDR1 SQVTM and CDR2 ANQGSEA. V was cut by 2 bases and J by 9 bases, with 5 bases left in between. The CDR3 sequence is 10 residues long. DNA for the CDR3: TGCAGCGTTGAATTCTCTGAGCAGTTCTTC. Translating gives CSVEFSEQFF.

J is TRBJ2-2 and V is TRBV15; TRBD2 might be the D (6 bases). V was shortened by 0 bases and J by 1 base, with 9 bases between the two germline ends. The V gene's germline CDR1 is LNHNV and CDR2 YYDKDF (reference sequence). The CDR3 has 16 residues. The CDR3 DNA is TGTGCCACCAGCAGAGAGGAGGGTTGGAACACCGGGGAGCTGTTTTTT. Amino acids: CATSREEGWNTGELFF.

This clonotype was seen a few times. J is TRBJ2-2 and V is TRBV27; D is unresolved. V shed 3 bases and J shed 6 bases, with 8 bases lying between them. CDR1 and CDR2 (germline): MNHEY, SMNVEV (reference sequence). The CDR3 extends over 13 amino acids. The CDR3 region is CASSFYASGELFF. In DNA, the CDR3 is TGTGCCAGCAGTTTTTATGCGTCCGGGGAGCTGTTTTTT.

The chain uses TRBV6-1 and TRBJ1-5; D not resolved. The CDR3 is 14 amino acids. Germline CDR1 and CDR2: MNHNS and SASEGT. V was shortened by 2 bases and J by 5 bases, with 10 bases between the two germline ends. The CDR3 nucleotides read TGTGCCAGCAGTGAATCAGGACCTCATCAGCCCCAGCATTTT. This translates into CASSESGPHQPQHF.

The gene calls are TRBV20-1 and TRBJ2-1; 7 bases line up with TRBD1. Unmatched junction bases numbered 17, after V lost 5 bases and J lost 4 bases. The CDR3 is 17 amino acids. CDR1 and CDR2 (germline): DFQATT, SNEGSKA (reference sequence). For the CDR3, the DNA is TGCAGTGCTCGAAAGAACACCGGGACAGCGTTTTACAATGAGCAGTTCTTC. Translated: CSARKNTGTAFYNEQFF.

A few counts support this clonotype. The chain employs TRBV6-1 and TRBJ2-1; D call uncertain. The CDR3 has 15 amino acids. Germline CDR1 is MNHNS and CDR2 is SASEGT. Trimming left V 8 bases short and J 0 bases short, with 14 bases between. CDR3 DNA sequence: TGTGCCAGCGGGTCCCGCTTGAGCTCCTACAATGAGCAGTTCTTC. Translated, it gives CASGSRLSSYNEQFF.

This chain links TRBV29-1 with TRBJ2-1; 9 bases are a match to TRBD2. Germline trimming cut 4 bases from V and 3 bases from J; bases unmatched to any gene: 4. CDR3 length: 14 residues. The germline gives CDR1 SQVTM, CDR2 ANQGSEA. The CDR3 loop is CSVGREGDYNEQFF. CDR3 DNA sequence: TGCAGCGTTGGGCGGGAGGGCGACTACAATGAGCAGTTCTTC.

V and J are TRBV6-5 and TRBJ1-2; 9 bases are shared with TRBD1. Germline V gene sequence: CDR1 MNHEY, CDR2 SVGAGI. J was trimmed by 8 bases and V by 5 bases; bases with no gene match: 12. The CDR3 contains 15 residues. In nucleotides, the CDR3 is TGTGCCAGCAGTACTTTCCTACAGGGGGCATCGGGCTACACCTTC. As protein: CASSTFLQGASGYTF.

This clonotype was detected many times. The chain is built from TRBV7-3 and TRBJ2-7, with 9 bases identical to TRBD1. Germline V CDR1 and CDR2: SGHTA, FQGTGA. CDR3 length: 13 amino acids. V trimming: 6 bases; J trimming: 3 bases; junction bases outside the gene matches: 3. DNA of the CDR3: TGTGCCAGCAGTTTGACAGGGGGCTACGAGCAGTACTTC. Translated: CASSLTGGYEQYF.

This clonotype was picked up a small number of times. The chain couples TRBV25-1 to TRBJ2-3; D assignment may be TRBD1 or TRBD2 (5 bases each). From germline, CDR1 is MGHDK and CDR2 SYGVNS. V lost 3 bases, J lost 2 bases, and 21 bases lay in between. CDR3 size: 18 residues. The CDR3 DNA reads TGTGCCAGCAGTGAGTTCGACCCCGGGACGGAAATCACAGATACGCAGTATTTT. It specifies CASSEFDPGTEITDTQYF.